These 5 T cell receptor beta chains share one sample of origin, sequenced in a study of blood T cell repertoires in COVID-19. The protocol was immunoSEQ multiplex PCR, while the TCRdb copy is restricted to in-frame clones and leaves out a portion. The data hold over 200,000 clones, with around 80% observed a single time. Sequenced input: peripheral blood. The receptors stem from a man aged 40-55 years who had recovered from COVID-19.

The chain joins TRBV5-4 to TRBJ1-5; D is undetermined. CDR1 and CDR2 from the germline V gene are SGHNT and YYREEE (reference sequence). This CDR3 is built from 13 residues. The V and J ends lost 0 bases and 9 bases respectively, with 10 bases between them. CDR3 bases: TGTGCCAGCAGCTTGGAGCGTGAAGGGCCCCAGCATTTT. Amino acid sequence: CASSLEREGPQHF.

The rearrangement uses TRBV2 and TRBJ2-5; 9 bases fit TRBD1. The CDR3 consists of 14 residues. V was pared by 5 bases and J by 5 bases, with 6 bases of the junction left unmatched. Germline CDR1 SNHLY, CDR2 FYNNEI. The CDR3 protein is CASSTGGAWETQYF. DNA for the CDR3: TGTGCCAGCAGTACAGGGGGCGCATGGGAGACCCAGTACTTC.

This clone was counted between two and nine times. CDR3 in amino acids: CASSSLGQGVNQPQHF. CDR3 DNA: TGTGCCAGCAGCTCCTTGGGACAGGGCGTTAATCAGCCCCAGCATTTT. This sequence joins TRBV5-6 and TRBJ1-5, with TRBD1 matching over 9 bases. With V trimmed by 3 bases and J by 4 bases, 8 bases remained unmatched. The CDR3 runs 16 residues. CDR1 and CDR2 from the germline V gene are SGHDT and YYEEEE.

The CDR3 loop reads CASSNGAGLDGKTQYF. The CDR3 nucleotides are TGTGCCAGCAGCAATGGGGCGGGGTTGGACGGAAAGACCCAGTACTTC. This chain joins TRBV21-1 and TRBJ2-5; no check of the table's D call, TRBD2, against the DNA was made. TRBV21-1 is designated a pseudogene. This CDR3 contains 16 residues.

The CDR3 is CARTSARETQYF. CDR3 coding DNA: TGTGCCAGGACTAGTGCTAGGGAGACCCAGTACTTC. This chain connects TRBV6-1 to TRBJ2-5; a weak D match, TRBD2 (6 bases). The CDR3 length is 12 residues. Germline V gene data show CDR1 as MNHNS and CDR2 as SASEGT. V was pared by 9 bases and J by 5 bases, with 13 bases between.